These 10 T cell receptor beta chains came from one sample sequenced in a study of T cell responses to AZD1222 COVID-19 vaccine. Using immunoSEQ multiplex PCR, the repertoire was profiled, and TCRdb retains in-frame clones only, with some absent. The sample yields around 180,000 clones, around nine tenths seen once. The sequencing here drew on peripheral blood, taken 28 days after the second AZD1222 dose. The receptors shown here come from an adult who received the AZD1222 COVID-19 vaccine.

This clone was picked up one time. The chain uses TRBV21-1 and TRBJ2-7; the table's D call, TRBD2, was not checked against the DNA. TRBV21-1 is a pseudogene locus. The CDR3 runs 17 residues. In nucleotides, the CDR3 is TGTGCCAGCAGCATTAGACAGATACTAGCTCCCCCCTACGAGCAGTACTTC. Translated, it gives CASSIRQILAPPYEQYF.

CDR3 DNA: TGTGCCAGCAGCCCTGGGACTAGCGGTCCTAGGGAGCAGTACTTC. It codes for CASSPGTSGPREQYF. V is TRBV28 and J is TRBJ2-7; 11 bases line up with TRBD2. J lost 7 bases, V lost 6 bases, and 11 bases had no gene match. Germline CDR1 and CDR2: MDHEN and SYDVKM. The CDR3 loop spans 15 amino acids.

This clone has only one observation. The V gene is TRBV28, the J gene TRBJ2-2; D ambiguous. The germline V gene encodes CDR1 MDHEN and CDR2 SYDVKM. V lost 8 bases and J lost 6, with 16 bases in between. This CDR3 region has 14 residues. This CDR3 reads CASRRTMSSGELFF. CDR3 nucleotides: TGTGCCAGCCGTAGGACGATGAGTTCCGGGGAGCTGTTTTTT.

This chain connects TRBV30 to TRBJ2-2, with unresolved D. The CDR3 is 13 amino acids. Germline CDR1 and CDR2: GTSNPN and SVGIG (reference sequence). V lost 0 bases to trimming and J lost 6 bases, with 8 bases between them. CDR3 in amino acids: CAWSVSTPGELFF. Here the CDR3 DNA reads TGTGCCTGGAGTGTCTCTACCCCCGGGGAGCTGTTTTTT.

V and J are TRBV11-2 and TRBJ1-2; D not resolved. Germline assignment: CDR1 SGHAT and CDR2 FQNNGV. CDR3 size: 15 residues. The V and J ends lost 2 bases and 2 bases respectively, with 12 bases between them. The CDR3 DNA sequence: TGTGCCAGCAGCTTAACGGGCAGCTCCAACTATGGCTACACCTTC. Its translation: CASSLTGSSNYGYTF.

This chain uses TRBV5-6 with TRBJ2-7; the D gene is possibly TRBD1 (5 bases). Looked up from germline, CDR1 is SGHDT and CDR2 is YYEEEE. Trimming shortened V by 0 bases and J by 7 bases, and 14 bases separated the two germline ends. This CDR3 is 14 amino acids long. In DNA form, the CDR3 reads TGTGCCAGCAGCTTGGCCGGCAGGGTGGAGGAGCAGTACTTC. Protein product: CASSLAGRVEEQYF.

This clone has only one observation. The V call is TRBV24-1, the J call TRBJ2-3; 9 bases align to TRBD1. The CDR3 consists of 16 residues. Per germline, CDR1 KGHDR and CDR2 SFDVKD. J lost 5 bases, V lost 7 bases, and 12 bases had no gene match. The CDR3 bases are TGTGCCACCAGCCCAACTCAGGGACAGGGCCTAGATACGCAGTATTTT. This codes for CATSPTQGQGLDTQYF.

The rearrangement joins TRBV7-9 to TRBJ2-1; a possible D gene is TRBD1 (6 bases). There are 16 residues in the CDR3. Germline lookup yields CDR1 SEHNR and CDR2 FQNEAQ (reference sequence). Trimming removed 1 base from V and 0 bases from J, with 10 bases in between. CDR3 protein: CASSLVAGVSYNEQFF. CDR3 DNA sequence: TGTGCCAGCAGCTTAGTGGCAGGGGTCTCCTACAATGAGCAGTTCTTC.

The V gene is TRBV5-1, the J gene TRBJ1-1, with TRBD1 matching over 10 bases. The trim removed 2 bases at V and 0 bases at J, leaving 10 bases unmatched. This CDR3 has 18 amino acids. From germline, CDR1 is SGHRS and CDR2 YFSETQ. The CDR3 DNA reads TGCGCCAGCAGCTTCCTCCGGGACAGGGGCACCCTGAACACTGAAGCTTTCTTT. Translated, it gives CASSFLRDRGTLNTEAFF.

This sequence joins TRBV30 and TRBJ2-1, with D tentatively TRBD1 (6 bases). The V gene's germline CDR1 is GTSNPN and CDR2 SVGIG (reference sequence). This CDR3 is built from 15 residues. The V gene lost 0 bases and the J gene lost 8 bases, with 17 bases spanning the gap. CDR3 protein: CAWSVRGHPSHEQFF. The CDR3 nucleotides read TGTGCCTGGAGTGTAAGGGGACACCCCTCCCATGAGCAGTTCTTC.